This T cell receptor (beta chain) originates from a study of blood T cell repertoires in COVID-19. The V and J ends lost 3 bases and 2 bases, in that order; junction bases with no gene match: 6. The CDR3 has 16 residues. CDR1 and CDR2 from the germline V gene are SGHTA and FQGNSA. In the authors' methods: How many nucleated cells were present was estimated from reference gene primer amplification. Some clones are missing from TCRdb's copy, which holds only in-frame ones; the method was immunoSEQ multiplex PCR. V and J calls and clone size are copied from that table; D and trimming were computed from the DNA. The sample has 180,000 or so clones; 86% are singletons.

The sequencing input was peripheral blood. The chain carries TRBV7-2 and TRBJ2-3, with TRBD1 identical over 9 bases. The sequence derives from a man younger than 30 with acute or convalescent COVID-19. CDR3 sequence: CASSFRTGVSTDTQYF. In DNA form, the CDR3 reads TGTGCCAGCAGCTTTCGGACAGGGGTTTCCACAGATACGCAGTATTTT.